The next 5 T cell receptor beta chains were all read from a single sample in a study of T cell repertoires in cytomegalovirus infection. One entry per CDR3 protein, called by TCRdb with MiXCR from the reads. Counted here are about 700,000 distinct CDR3 sequences, around 30% occurring once; the ten biggest clones make up 15% to 20%. Their antigens remain unidentified. The source material was cultured PBMCs, sampled from culture after CMV antigen stimulation. The receptors originated from a human donor in good health (CMV status not recorded). Some clones in this sample may be carry-over from other donors' samples.

The rearrangement uses TRBV9 and TRBJ2-7; D is ambiguous. V was trimmed by 3 bases and J by 0 bases, leaving 16 bases between them. The CDR3 has 16 amino acids. Per germline, CDR1 SGDLS and CDR2 YYNGEE. Here the CDR3 DNA reads TGTGCCAGCAGCGGGACCCAGGACCCTAGCTCCTACGAGCAGTACTTC. Encoded protein: CASSGTQDPSSYEQYF.

This clonotype has more than one count but fewer than ten. This chain connects TRBV11-2 to TRBJ1-5, with D unclear. The V and J ends lost 1 base and 7 bases respectively, with 8 bases between them. CDR1 is SGHAT, CDR2 FQNNGV, per germline. CDR3 size: 13 residues. The CDR3 nucleotides are TGTGCCAGCAGCTTAGGGGCCCGGCAGCCCCAGCATTTT. This sequence encodes CASSLGARQPQHF.

This sequence joins TRBV7-2 and TRBJ2-1; D is unclear. Trimming shortened V by 6 bases and J by 5 bases, and 17 bases separated the two germline ends. The CDR3 runs to 15 residues. Germline assignment: CDR1 SGHTA and CDR2 FQGNSA. CDR3 in amino acids: CASRPPSPSDNEQFF. In DNA form, the CDR3 reads TGTGCCAGCAGACCACCGTCCCCGTCGGACAATGAGCAGTTCTTC.

The chain is built from TRBV7-4 and TRBJ2-5; TRBD1 matches 7 bases. Germline CDR1 is SGHVT and CDR2 is SQSDAQ. The CDR3 runs 16 residues. V lost 0 bases to trimming and J lost 5 bases; unmatched junction nucleotides: 9. The CDR3 reads CASSLAPQGPLETQYF. CDR3 nucleotide sequence: TGTGCCAGCAGCTTAGCGCCACAGGGGCCCCTGGAGACCCAGTACTTC. Based on the CDR3 plus reference TRBV7-4 and TRBJ2-5, the full variable domain is GAGVSQSPRYKVAKRGRDVALRCDSISGHVTLYWYRQTLGQGSEVLTYSQSDAQRDKSGRPSGRFSAERPERSVSTLKIQRTEQGDSAVYLCASSLAPQGPLETQYFGPGTRLLVL.

Only a few counts were recorded for this clonotype. The CDR3 region has the DNA TGTGCCAGCAGTTGGGGACTCTGGCGCAAGCAGTCGACCAACTATGGCTACACCTTC. Protein product: CASSWGLWRKQSTNYGYTF. The V gene is TRBV12-3 or TRBV12-4, the J gene TRBJ1-2, with D maybe TRBD1 (5 bases). The CDR3 totals 19 residues. Trimming left V 4 bases short and J 2 bases short, with 26 bases between.